Below, one TCR beta chain is given with its context. The antigen is unknown. The sample belongs to a study of CXCR3-negative and CXCR3-positive naive CD8 T cells. Broader study findings: CXCR3-negative naive cells had less hydrophobic TRB CDR3s than did CXCR3-positive naive cells.

Germline values: CDR1 MNHEY, CDR2 SVGEGT. The CDR3 runs to 12 residues. Libraries of TRB cDNA were made by 5' RACE and carried UMIs. TCRdb re-called the 5' RACE reads and gives one entry per CDR3 protein, without DNA. The sample totals roughly 130,000 distinct CDR3 sequences. The chain recombines TRBV6-2 or TRBV6-3 with TRBJ2-1. Sequencing was performed on naive CXCR3+ CD8+ T cells from blood. Subset of the sample: CD45RO-CCR7+CD27+CD95- naive CD8+ T cells expressing CXCR3 (TNR3+). This TCR came from a human donor in good health. Some clones in this sample may be carry-over from other donors' samples. The CDR3 region is CASSPQSNEQFF.